The 25 T cell receptor beta chains in this list originate from one sample, sequenced in a study of molecular identifiers for immune sequencing clone quantification. TCRdb re-called the PCR reads with MiXCR, one entry per CDR3 protein. The sample carries around 86,000 distinct CDR3 sequences, 15% to 20% recorded once. Sequencing input: naive CD8+ T cells from blood, with Jurkat cell RNA spiked in. Subset given: FACS-sorted CD8+CD4-CCR7+CD45RA+ naive T cells. These receptors came from a human donor in good health. Some libraries in this study had Jurkat cell RNA spiked in.

This clonotype was picked up many times. The rearrangement links TRBV10-2 to TRBJ1-3; D is uncertain. This CDR3 spans 15 amino acids. V lost 7 bases and J 4 bases, leaving 17 bases between the germline ends. Looked up from germline, CDR1 is WSHSY and CDR2 is SAAADI. The CDR3 sequence: CASTFSGELGNTIYF. In DNA form, the CDR3 reads TGCGCCAGCACCTTCTCCGGTGAGCTAGGAAACACCATATATTTT.

Notes on this clonotype: A read error may explain this, as a much larger clone is one base away. The chain joins TRBV3-1 to TRBJ2-7, with 7 bases aligning to TRBD1. CDR1 is LGHDT, CDR2 YNNKEL, per germline (reference sequence). The CDR3 covers 13 residues. J was trimmed by 3 bases and V by 3 bases; bases with no gene match: 2. CDR3 DNA sequence: TGTGCCAGCAGCCAGGGACAGCACTACGAGCAGTACTTC. It is translated as CASSQGQHYEQYF.

Ten or more counts support this clonotype. V and J are TRBV6-2 or TRBV6-3 and TRBJ2-3; possibly TRBD1 for D (6 bases). Per germline, CDR1 MNHEY and CDR2 SVGEGT. The CDR3 extends over 19 amino acids. Deletions cut 2 bases from V and 1 base from J, with 22 bases between. The CDR3 DNA reads TGTGCCAGCAGTTACGGATTCAACAGGGAGACAATCCGCACAGATACGCAGTATTTT. It is translated as CASSYGFNRETIRTDTQYF.

The table lists this clonotype with many counts. This sequence joins TRBV12-5 and TRBJ2-3; perhaps TRBD2 as D (7 bases). Trimming removed 1 base from V and 1 base from J, with 12 bases in between. The CDR3 has 16 amino acids. CDR1 LGHNT and CDR2 FRNRAP come from the germline V gene. The CDR3 here is CASGLAAGARTDTQYF. The CDR3 DNA follows: TGTGCTAGTGGTTTGGCCGCGGGGGCCCGCACAGATACGCAGTATTTT.

This clonotype appeared many times. The V and J genes are TRBV13 and TRBJ2-3, with TRBD2 identical over 8 bases. Trimming at V came to 4 bases and at J to 1 base, leaving 4 bases not matched to a gene. Germline V gene sequence: CDR1 PRHDT, CDR2 FYEKMQ (reference sequence). The CDR3 is 15 amino acids. CDR3 in amino acids: CASSSGTRGTDTQYF. The CDR3 coding sequence is TGTGCCAGCAGCTCCGGGACTAGAGGCACAGATACGCAGTATTTT.

This clonotype appeared many times. The V gene is TRBV7-9, the J gene TRBJ2-7; TRBD2 matches at 9 bases. The CDR3 covers 18 residues. V gave up 1 base and J gave up 0 bases; unmatched junction bases: 10. Germline CDR1 is SEHNR and CDR2 is FQNEAQ (reference sequence). The CDR3 loop is CASSLDLVAGVSSYEQYF. The DNA for the CDR3 is TGTGCCAGCAGCTTAGATCTGGTAGCGGGAGTTAGCTCCTACGAGCAGTACTTC.

About this clonotype itself: At one boundary the junction diverges from the germline segment, which might be a read error. This sequence joins TRBV29-1 and TRBJ2-3; the D is unclear. The CDR3 has 13 amino acids. CDR1 and CDR2 (germline): SQVTM, ANQGSEA. DNA of the CDR3: TGCAGTGTTGTGTTCGTTAGTGCAGTTACGCAGTATTTT. Its translation is CSVVFVSAVTQYF.

At least ten counts were recorded for this clonotype. The J gene is TRBJ2-7, the V gene TRBV6-5; D unresolved. V was pared by 6 bases and J by 6 bases, with 9 bases between. CDR3 length: 11 residues. Germline assignment: CDR1 MNHEY and CDR2 SVGAGI. The CDR3 coding sequence is TGTGCCAGCAGCTTTAAAGGCGAGCAGTACTTC. It yields the protein CASSFKGEQYF.

This clonotype was seen at least ten times. The CDR3 loop reads CASSLGGAFEAFF. DNA of the CDR3: TGTGCCAGCAGCTTAGGTGGGGCATTTGAAGCTTTCTTT. The rearrangement joins TRBV7-6 to TRBJ1-1; a possible D gene is TRBD1 (5 bases). From germline, CDR1 is SGHVS and CDR2 FNYEAQ. Trimming cost V 1 base and J 7 bases, with 10 bases left between them. This CDR3 spans 13 amino acids.

This clonotype was counted many times. The V gene is TRBV2, the J gene TRBJ1-1; 10 bases line up with TRBD1. V dropped 7 bases and J dropped 4; count of bases not matched to a gene: 12. The V gene's germline CDR1 is SNHLY and CDR2 FYNNEI. This CDR3 is 16 amino acids long. Written as DNA, the CDR3 is TGTGCCAGCATCCCCACAGGGACAGGGGTAATCACTGAAGCTTTCTTT. The encoded protein is CASIPTGTGVITEAFF.

This clonotype was found once. The chain is built from TRBV11-2 and TRBJ2-2, with 9 bases fitting TRBD2. CDR1 is SGHAT and CDR2 is FQNNGV in the germline V gene. With 6 bases clipped from V and 1 base from J, the junction kept 3 bases outside the gene matches. This CDR3 has 15 amino acids. In DNA, the CDR3 is TGTGCCAGCAGAATGACTAGCGGGAACACCGGGGAGCTGTTTTTT. Its translation: CASRMTSGNTGELFF.

This clonotype has a count of ten or more. The genes are TRBV27 and TRBJ2-7, with 7 bases that match TRBD2. The CDR3 totals 12 residues. Germline CDR1 reads MNHEY; CDR2 reads SMNVEV (reference sequence). The J segment lost 3 bases and the V segment lost 7 bases, leaving 3 bases of the junction unmatched. The CDR3 here is CASISGGYEQYF. The CDR3 DNA follows: TGTGCCAGCATCTCGGGGGGCTACGAGCAGTACTTC.

There are a few counts of this clonotype. CDR3 sequence (DNA): TGTGCCAGCAGTTTCGCCGGGACAGGGGGCGAATACGAGCAGTACTTC. Translation: CASSFAGTGGEYEQYF. This chain links TRBV27 with TRBJ2-7, with TRBD1 matching 12 bases. Losses at the gene ends were 3 bases for V and 4 bases for J; bases not matched to a gene: 7. Germline V gene sequence: CDR1 MNHEY, CDR2 SMNVEV (reference sequence). CDR3 length: 16 amino acids.

This clonotype was found many times. The CDR3 DNA follows: TGTGCCAGCAGCGTAGGTACATTTCCTAGCACAGATACGCAGTATTTT. This translates into CASSVGTFPSTDTQYF. The V and J genes are TRBV9 and TRBJ2-3; D is undetermined. V was cut by 0 bases and J by 0 bases, with 11 bases left in between. The CDR3 consists of 16 residues. Germline CDR1 SGDLS, CDR2 YYNGEE.

This clonotype was observed many times. The V and J genes are TRBV7-9 and TRBJ2-3; TRBD1 or TRBD2 may be the D gene (6 bases each). Trimming pared 5 bases from V and 2 bases from J, leaving 14 bases between. This CDR3 has 15 amino acids. The germline CDR1 and CDR2 sequences are SEHNR and FQNEAQ (reference sequence). The CDR3 nucleotides are TGTGCCAGCAGCAACAGGGACTCTACCACAGATACGCAGTATTTT. This encodes CASSNRDSTTDTQYF.

In its sample, this clonotype was seen many times. The chain recombines TRBV6-5 with TRBJ1-5, with D maybe TRBD1 (5 bases). V was pared by 5 bases and J by 5 bases, with 7 bases between. The length of the CDR3 is 12 residues. Germline CDR1 and CDR2: MNHEY and SVGAGI. The CDR3 DNA reads TGTGCCAGCAGTCGAGGGGATCAGCCCCAGCATTTT. It specifies CASSRGDQPQHF.

The chain has TRBV19 and TRBJ1-3; no clear D gene. Looked up from germline, CDR1 is LNHDA and CDR2 is SQIVND (reference sequence). The V and J ends lost 6 bases and 4 bases respectively, with 16 bases between them. The CDR3 loop spans 15 amino acids. The CDR3 here is CASSAFDWTGNTIYF. As DNA, the CDR3 is TGTGCCAGTAGCGCCTTTGACTGGACCGGAAACACCATATATTTT.

In its sample, this clonotype was seen many times. V and J are TRBV6-5 and TRBJ1-5; 8 bases line up with TRBD1. V trimming: 6 bases; J trimming: 5 bases; junction bases outside the gene matches: 9. Germline V gene lookup returns CDR1 MNHEY and CDR2 SVGAGI. The CDR3 loop spans 15 amino acids. The CDR3 DNA is TGTGCCAGCAGCTACGGACAGGGAGGGGATCAGCCCCAGCATTTT. It is translated as CASSYGQGGDQPQHF.

This clonotype was observed at least ten times. V is TRBV12-3 or TRBV12-4 and J is TRBJ2-3; 11 bases are shared with TRBD2. This CDR3 region has 18 residues. With V trimmed by 6 bases and J by 0 bases, 11 bases remained unmatched. As DNA, the CDR3 is TGTGCCAGCAGCCTTTCGCCCGGGACTAGCGGTAGCACAGATACGCAGTATTTT. Its protein product is CASSLSPGTSGSTDTQYF.

As concerns this clonotype: Given a much more abundant clone one base away, this may be a read error. This chain joins TRBV27 and TRBJ2-7, with D unresolved. This CDR3 spans 13 amino acids. Germline V lookup: CDR1 MNHEY, CDR2 SMNVEV (reference sequence). For the CDR3, the DNA is TGTGCCAGCAGTCTAAGGGCGACCTACGAGCAGCACTTC. This translates into CASSLRATYEQHF.

This clonotype showed up many times. J is TRBJ1-1 and V is TRBV30; 7 bases are a match to TRBD1. J was trimmed by 0 bases and V by 3 bases; bases with no gene match: 1. The CDR3 runs 13 residues. The germline V gene encodes CDR1 GTSNPN and CDR2 SVGIG (reference sequence). CDR3 DNA: TGTGCCTGGAGGCAGGGGGTGAACACTGAAGCTTTCTTT. Its protein product is CAWRQGVNTEAFF.

With respect to this clonotype: Since a much larger clone is just one base distant, this may be a read error. This sequence joins TRBV12-5 and TRBJ2-3, with 7 bases matching TRBD2. V dropped 0 bases and J dropped 4; count of bases not matched to a gene: 7. The CDR3 length is 16 residues. CDR1 and CDR2 (germline): LGHNT, FRNRAP. CDR3 sequence: CASGLVSSGPADTQYF. CDR3 sequence (DNA): TGTGCTAGTGGTTTGGTATCTAGCGGCCCCGCAGATACGCAGTATTTT.

The chain joins TRBV23-1 to TRBJ2-5; D gene unclear. TRBV23-1 is noted as an ORF with a role that remains uncertain. V lost 4 bases and J 3 bases, leaving 9 bases between the germline ends. The CDR3 is 13 residues long. The CDR3 bases are TGCGCCAGCAGTCGATCGTGGGAAGAGACCCAGTACTTC. Translated, it gives CASSRSWEETQYF.

This clonotype was found many times. The chain is built from TRBV7-6 and TRBJ2-7; D is ambiguous. Germline lookup yields CDR1 SGHVS and CDR2 FNYEAQ. CDR3 length: 17 residues. The V and J ends lost 1 base and 2 bases respectively, with 18 bases between them. The CDR3 DNA follows: TGTGCCAGCAGCTTAGAGTCGCTGTCCGGACCGACCTACGAGCAGTACTTC. It encodes CASSLESLSGPTYEQYF.

This clonotype was found many times. The chain has TRBV13 and TRBJ2-7; D perhaps matches TRBD1 (6 bases). V was trimmed by 2 bases and J by 0 bases, leaving 11 bases between them. In germline, CDR1 is PRHDT, CDR2 FYEKMQ (reference sequence). The CDR3 is 15 residues long. The CDR3 nucleotides are TGTGCCAGCAGCTTACGGGACACTGCCTCCTACGAGCAGTACTTC. Its translation: CASSLRDTASYEQYF.